The 11 T cell receptor beta chains given below trace back to one sample, sequenced in a study of graft-versus-host responses after intestinal transplantation. Using immunoSEQ multiplex PCR, the repertoire was profiled, and TCRdb retains in-frame clones only, with some absent. This table has some 79,000 clones, approximately 91% appearing once. For these TCRs, the target antigens are not known. This specimen consisted of unstimulated CD4+ T cells sorted from spleen or lymph node cells, obtained before intestinal transplant. Receptors were obtained from a human donor who received an intestinal transplant.

V and J are TRBV6-6 and TRBJ2-1; 7 nucleotides line up with TRBD1. V was clipped by 6 bases and J by 9 bases; unmatched bases: 8. CDR1 and CDR2 from the germline V gene are MNHNY and SVGAGI (reference sequence). The CDR3 has 13 amino acids. The CDR3 loop reads CASSGQEAGEQFF. CDR3 DNA sequence: TGTGCCAGCAGCGGACAGGAGGCGGGTGAGCAGTTCTTC.

The chain employs TRBV27 and TRBJ2-3; D may be TRBD1 (6 bases). This CDR3 has 14 amino acids. Trimming cost V 6 bases and J 1 base, with 11 bases left between them. Germline V gives CDR1 MNHEY, CDR2 SMNVEV (reference sequence). The CDR3 nucleotides are TGTGCCAGCAGGTGGGGGCCGGGCACAGATACGCAGTATTTT. Its protein is CASRWGPGTDTQYF.

This rearrangement joins TRBV5-6 to TRBJ2-5; tentatively, D is TRBD2 (5 bases). The CDR3 runs to 17 residues. V gave up 2 bases and J gave up 7 bases, with 24 bases separating them. Germline V gene data show CDR1 as SGHDT and CDR2 as YYEEEE. In DNA form, the CDR3 reads TGTGCCAGCAGCTTTACGTCGGGATCAGAAAGCTTTGGGACCCAGTACTTC. Its protein is CASSFTSGSESFGTQYF.

The CDR3 bases are TGCGCCAGCAGCTTGGATAGCGGGACAGATACGCAGTATTTT. Translated, it gives CASSLDSGTDTQYF. The V gene is TRBV5-1, the J gene TRBJ2-3; 7 bases are a match to TRBD2. Losses at the gene ends were 0 bases for V and 3 bases for J; bases not matched to a gene: 1. CDR3 length: 14 residues. Germline V CDR1 and CDR2: SGHRS, YFSETQ.

This clone was found a few times. V is TRBV10-3 and J is TRBJ2-7, with 7 bases matching TRBD1. V was pared by 10 bases and J by 2 bases, with 11 bases of the junction left unmatched. The CDR3 loop spans 14 amino acids. Germline loops: CDR1 ENHRY, CDR2 SYGVKD. CDR3: CATSGTANTYEQYF. DNA of the CDR3: TGTGCCACCTCCGGGACAGCAAATACCTACGAGCAGTACTTC.

The chain couples TRBV6-6 to TRBJ1-5; TRBD1 matches at 11 bases. V shed 6 bases and J 7 bases; nucleotides not matched to a gene: 5. Germline CDR1 MNHNY, CDR2 SVGAGI (reference sequence). The CDR3 contains 14 residues. The CDR3 region is CASRRTGGDQPQHF. In DNA, the CDR3 is TGTGCCAGCAGGCGGACAGGGGGCGACCAGCCCCAGCATTTT.

V gene TRBV18 combines with J gene TRBJ2-7, with 9 bases matching TRBD1. V gave up 3 bases and J gave up 0 bases; unmatched junction bases: 6. The germline V gene encodes CDR1 KGHSH and CDR2 LQKENI. This CDR3 comprises 16 residues. As DNA, the CDR3 is TGTGCCAGCTCACCGACAGGGGGTCCTGCCTCCTACGAGCAGTACTTC. Translating gives CASSPTGGPASYEQYF.

The V and J genes are TRBV28 and TRBJ2-1; D is possibly TRBD2 (5 bases). CDR3 length: 15 residues. Germline V gene data show CDR1 as MDHEN and CDR2 as SYDVKM. With 8 bases removed from V and 9 bases from J, the gap between germline ends came to 23 bases. The CDR3 bases are TGTGCCAGCCTTGGTCGAAGGGAGTCCCCCCGTGAGCAGTTCTTC. Its translation: CASLGRRESPREQFF. Looking up the rest from reference TRBV28 and TRBJ2-1 gives the full variable domain: DVKVTQSSRYLVKRTGEKVFLECVQDMDHENMFWYRQDPGLGLRLIYFSYDVKMKEKGDIPEGYSVSREKKERFSLILESASTNQTSMYLCASLGRRESPREQFFGPGTRLTVL.

On this clone itself: Other DNA sequences within the sample encode an identical CDR3. J is TRBJ1-2 and V is TRBV7-8; a possible D gene is TRBD1 (5 bases). This CDR3 is 13 amino acids long. Germline CDR1 and CDR2: SGHVS and FQNEAQ. V lost 1 base, J lost 4 bases, and 7 bases lay in between. Here the CDR3 DNA reads TGTGCCAGCAGCTTAGGGCAGGGCTATGGCTACACCTTC. It encodes CASSLGQGYGYTF.

The genes are TRBV7-3 and TRBJ2-3, with TRBD1 matching 9 bases. This CDR3 is 15 amino acids long. Germline loops: CDR1 SGHTA, CDR2 FQGTGA. With 4 bases clipped from V and 4 bases from J, the junction kept 6 bases outside the gene matches. In DNA, the CDR3 is TGTGCCAGCAGCTCCGGACAGGGGAATTCAGATACGCAGTATTTT. It is translated as CASSSGQGNSDTQYF.

This clone was recorded a few times. The DNA for the CDR3 is TGTGCCAGTAGAGGGGTCGGGGGAAACACCATATATTTT. Translating it yields CASRGVGGNTIYF. V is TRBV19 and J is TRBJ1-3; tentatively, D is TRBD1 (5 bases). CDR1 and CDR2 from the germline V gene are LNHDA and SQIVND (reference sequence). CDR3 length: 13 amino acids. Deletions cut 6 bases from V and 4 bases from J, with 10 bases between.